Each of the 13 T cell receptor beta chains below was sequenced from the same sample in a study of neurological immune-mediated disorders. TCRdb redid the calling of the 5' RACE reads with MiXCR, one entry per CDR3 protein. The sample consists of about 18,000 distinct CDR3 sequences, around 10% of them appearing once. The sequencing input was CD8+ T cells from blood. The receptors come from a woman aged 45-65 years in good health.

This clonotype was seen repeatedly, ten times or more. CDR3 nucleotides: TGTGCCATCAGTGATGTATCGTACAATGAGCAGTTCTTC. It codes for CAISDVSYNEQFF. The V gene is TRBV10-3, the J gene TRBJ2-1; D gene ambiguous. Germline V gene sequence: CDR1 ENHRY, CDR2 SYGVKD. With 3 bases removed from V and 4 bases from J, the gap between germline ends came to 7 bases. CDR3 size: 13 residues.

This clonotype has at least ten counts. The rearrangement links TRBV20-1 to TRBJ1-4; 7 nucleotides align to TRBD1. The CDR3 sequence is 14 residues long. The V gene end was trimmed by 1 base and the J gene end by 5 bases; junction bases not matched to a gene: 4. Germline CDR1 and CDR2: DFQATT and SNEGSKA (reference sequence). CDR3 DNA sequence: TGCAGTGCTAGAGCGGGACAGCAGAATGAAAAACTGTTTTTT. Translating gives CSARAGQQNEKLFF.

This clonotype was observed at least ten times. The rearrangement joins TRBV4-1 to TRBJ2-3, with TRBD2 identical over 9 bases. With V trimmed by 2 bases and J by 6 bases, 12 bases remained unmatched. Germline V CDR1 and CDR2: MGHRA, YSYEKL. There are 17 residues in the CDR3. The CDR3 sequence is CASSQTPGLALDDTQYF. The CDR3 coding sequence is TGCGCCAGCAGCCAAACCCCTGGACTAGCGCTGGATGATACGCAGTATTTT.

The V gene is TRBV3-1, the J gene TRBJ2-3, with unresolved D. The germline CDR1 and CDR2 sequences are LGHDT and YNNKEL (reference sequence). CDR3 length: 15 amino acids. Trimming pared 1 base from V and 8 bases from J, leaving 16 bases between. CDR3 in amino acids: CASSQVAVGLLTQYF. In DNA, the CDR3 is TGTGCCAGCAGCCAAGTCGCTGTTGGGCTTCTTACGCAGTATTTT.

This clonotype appeared many times. This chain joins TRBV27 and TRBJ2-3; TRBD2 aligns across 8 bases. Germline CDR1 and CDR2: MNHEY and SMNVEV (reference sequence). The CDR3 runs to 14 residues. Trimming at V came to 9 bases and at J to 0 bases, leaving 5 bases not matched to a gene. The CDR3 is CASRTGGSTDTQYF. CDR3 in DNA: TGTGCCAGTAGAACGGGGGGGAGCACAGATACGCAGTATTTT.

The gene calls are TRBV20-1 and TRBJ2-1, with a weak D call TRBD2 (6 bases). The V end was cut by 1 base, the J end by 7 bases, with 17 bases between. This CDR3 contains 15 residues. Germline values: CDR1 DFQATT, CDR2 SNEGSKA (reference sequence). The CDR3 loop reads CSARASGGIRNEQFF. The CDR3 DNA follows: TGCAGTGCTAGAGCCTCGGGCGGGATTAGGAATGAGCAGTTCTTC.

This clonotype occurred many times. The chain is built from TRBV20-1 and TRBJ2-1, with D unresolved. The V end lost 6 bases, the J end lost 3 bases, and 15 bases lay between the germline ends. The germline V gene has CDR1 DFQATT and CDR2 SNEGSKA (reference sequence). The CDR3 consists of 14 residues. CDR3 residues: CSAIDRAVYNEQFF. The CDR3 DNA is TGCAGTGCAATCGACCGGGCCGTCTACAATGAGCAGTTCTTC.

The sample holds many counts of this clonotype. The J gene is TRBJ2-7, the V gene TRBV5-1; D might be TRBD1 (7 bases). The CDR3 is 13 amino acids. Germline CDR1 SGHRS, CDR2 YFSETQ. V lost 3 bases to trimming and J lost 7 bases, with 14 bases between them. CDR3 bases: TGCGCCAGCAGCTATGGGGGGACAGCAGAGCAGTACTTC. It is translated as CASSYGGTAEQYF.

This clonotype was picked up many times. This sequence joins TRBV20-1 and TRBJ2-5, with no clear D. Germline CDR1 DFQATT, CDR2 SNEGSKA (reference sequence). The CDR3 contains 16 residues. Trimming pared 0 bases from V and 5 bases from J, leaving 19 bases between. CDR3 loop: CSARDWLGGVEETQYF. As DNA, the CDR3 is TGCAGTGCTAGAGATTGGCTGGGCGGTGTCGAGGAGACCCAGTACTTC.

In its sample, this clonotype was seen many times. The V call is TRBV5-6, the J call TRBJ2-3, with D perhaps matching TRBD2 (5 bases). The germline gives CDR1 SGHDT, CDR2 YYEEEE. V dropped 0 bases and J dropped 10 bases, with 9 bases sitting between them. The CDR3 length is 12 residues. The CDR3 nucleotides are TGTGCCAGCAGCTTGGGTTCAGCGGCGCAGTATTTT. Its translation: CASSLGSAAQYF.

This clonotype came up many times. This sequence joins TRBV12-3 or TRBV12-4 and TRBJ2-2; 7 positions match TRBD2. The CDR3 is made up of 16 amino acids. Losses at the gene ends were 6 bases for V and 0 bases for J; bases not matched to a gene: 7. The chain's CDR3 is CASRAREGTNTGELFF. DNA of the CDR3: TGTGCCAGCAGGGCCAGGGAGGGGACGAACACCGGGGAGCTGTTTTTT.

The chain employs TRBV7-2 and TRBJ1-1, with a weak D call TRBD1 (6 bases). There are 13 residues in the CDR3. V shed 8 bases and J shed 0 bases, with 10 bases lying between them. CDR1 is SGHTA, CDR2 FQGNSA, per germline. CDR3 region: CASLEGVNTEAFF. For the CDR3, the DNA is TGTGCCAGCTTAGAGGGGGTGAACACTGAAGCTTTCTTT.

The gene calls are TRBV29-1 and TRBJ2-7; 9 nucleotides agree with TRBD2. The CDR3 contains 14 residues. Germline V CDR1 and CDR2: SQVTM, ANQGSEA. V was clipped by 6 bases and J by 5 bases; unmatched bases: 11. The CDR3 DNA sequence: TGCAGCGTCGTAGTCGTAGCGGGAGCCCACGAGCAGTACTTC. Translated: CSVVVVAGAHEQYF.